These 23 T cell receptor beta chains originate from one sample sequenced in a study of blood T cell repertoires in COVID-19. TCRdb's copy holds only in-frame clones and misses some; the assay was immunoSEQ multiplex PCR. Of 150,000 to 180,000 clones in the sample, roughly 80% are singletons; the top ten hold 12%. The sequenced material came from peripheral blood. These receptors came from a woman aged 60 to 75 with COVID-19, enrolled during active disease.

The chain recombines TRBV19 with TRBJ2-3; weak D call: TRBD2 (6 bases). The germline V gene encodes CDR1 LNHDA and CDR2 SQIVND (reference sequence). The V and J ends lost 0 bases and 3 bases respectively, with 10 bases between them. The CDR3 sequence is 15 residues long. The CDR3 sequence: CASSIDGGRTDTQYF. In DNA, the CDR3 is TGTGCCAGTAGTATAGATGGGGGGAGGACAGATACGCAGTATTTT.

The chain has TRBV5-1 and TRBJ2-5; 9 bases map to TRBD1. Germline assignment: CDR1 SGHRS and CDR2 YFSETQ. V shed 0 bases and J 4 bases; nucleotides not matched to a gene: 4. The CDR3 extends over 15 amino acids. CDR3 DNA: TGCGCCAGCAGCTTGGCGACAGGGGGAACAGAGACCCAGTACTTC. It yields the protein CASSLATGGTETQYF.

The chain employs TRBV19 and TRBJ1-2; D remains ambiguous. CDR1 and CDR2 (germline): LNHDA, SQIVND (reference sequence). The CDR3 length is 12 residues. The ends were cut back, 7 bases at V and 8 bases at J, with 14 bases in the middle. The CDR3 DNA reads as TGTGCCAGTACCAACATGGCCGGGGGCTACACCTTC. Translated: CASTNMAGGYTF.

The chain carries TRBV4-2 and TRBJ1-1; no clear D. Germline CDR1 LGHNA, CDR2 YNFKEQ. This CDR3 is built from 17 residues. V was clipped by 4 bases and J by 7 bases, with 25 bases between them. The CDR3 here is CASSPFSGTPPGSEAFF. CDR3 bases: TGTGCCAGCAGCCCTTTTTCAGGCACTCCGCCGGGGAGTGAAGCTTTCTTT.

The rearrangement uses TRBV29-1 and TRBJ2-2; 7 nucleotides agree with TRBD1. This CDR3 comprises 12 residues. The V and J ends lost 4 bases and 6 bases, in that order; junction bases with no gene match: 2. Germline V gene lookup returns CDR1 SQVTM and CDR2 ANQGSEA. CDR3 loop: CSVAGGSGELFF. The CDR3 nucleotides are TGCAGCGTTGCAGGGGGATCCGGGGAGCTGTTTTTT.

This chain's CDR3 is CASSSPTGLNYGYTF. CDR3 nucleotides: TGTGCCAGCAGTTCCCCGACAGGGCTAAACTATGGCTACACCTTC. This chain uses TRBV28 with TRBJ1-2; the match to TRBD1 covers 7 bases. The CDR3 consists of 15 residues. CDR1 is MDHEN, CDR2 SYDVKM, per germline. With 4 bases clipped from V and 2 bases from J, the junction kept 7 bases outside the gene matches.

This rearrangement joins TRBV28 to TRBJ2-7, with D perhaps matching TRBD1 (6 bases). Trimming took 2 bases from V and 2 from J, leaving 10 bases between them. The CDR3 covers 14 residues. Germline CDR1 reads MDHEN; CDR2 reads SYDVKM. CDR3 bases: TGTGCCAGCAGTTTAGGGGCAGGGGCCTACGAGCAGTACGTC. It is translated as CASSLGAGAYEQYV.

The chain recombines TRBV4-1 with TRBJ2-7, with TRBD1 matching 10 bases. The CDR3 contains 15 residues. Germline loops: CDR1 MGHRA, CDR2 YSYEKL. J lost 3 bases, V lost 0 bases, and 2 bases had no gene match. The CDR3 sequence: CASSQDDRGLYEQYV. In nucleotides, the CDR3 is TGCGCCAGCAGCCAAGACGACAGGGGGCTCTACGAGCAGTACGTC.

The chain recombines TRBV6-5 with TRBJ1-6; possibly TRBD1 for D (5 bases). Germline V gene data show CDR1 as MNHEY and CDR2 as SVGAGI. This CDR3 spans 14 amino acids. The V gene lost 6 bases and the J gene lost 6 bases, with 12 bases spanning the gap. CDR3 residues: CASRYTGGNSPLHF. DNA for the CDR3: TGTGCCAGCAGGTACACAGGTGGTAATTCACCCCTCCACTTT.

This clone was seen once. The gene calls are TRBV11-2 and TRBJ1-1; 9 bases line up with TRBD1. The germline CDR1 and CDR2 sequences are SGHAT and FQNNGV. After removal of 0 bases from V and 7 bases from J, the junction contained 6 bases not matched to a gene. This CDR3 contains 15 residues. The CDR3 bases are TGTGCCAGCAGCTTAGACCCGCGACAGGGGGGTGAAGCTTTCTTT. The encoded protein is CASSLDPRQGGEAFF.

CDR3 protein: CASRHFTNEQFF. CDR3 bases: TGCGCCAGCAGGCACTTCACCAATGAGCAGTTCTTC. The chain carries TRBV4-1 and TRBJ2-1; D remains unclear. CDR1 and CDR2 from the germline V gene are MGHRA and YSYEKL. This CDR3 region has 12 residues. Trimming left V 6 bases short and J 6 bases short, with 9 bases between.

The chain uses TRBV10-1 and TRBJ2-5; the D gene is possibly TRBD2 (6 bases). The germline gives CDR1 WNHNN, CDR2 SYGVQD (reference sequence). This CDR3 contains 13 residues. The V and J ends lost 6 bases and 2 bases respectively, with 10 bases between them. CDR3 DNA sequence: TGCGCCAGCAGCCGGGAGCCTCAAGAGACCCAGTACTTC. Its protein product is CASSREPQETQYF.

The chain employs TRBV29-1 and TRBJ2-1; 8 bases line up with TRBD2. The CDR3 spans 15 residues. In germline, CDR1 is SQVTM, CDR2 ANQGSEA. V lost 5 bases and J lost 4; bases outside the gene matches: 10. The CDR3 protein is CSVQGRTSGYNEQFF. Here the CDR3 DNA reads TGCAGCGTTCAAGGACGAACTAGCGGATACAATGAGCAGTTCTTC.

V gene TRBV6-1 combines with J gene TRBJ2-5; D possibly corresponds to TRBD2 (6 bases). CDR1 MNHNS and CDR2 SASEGT come from the germline V gene. CDR3 length: 15 residues. Trimming removed 3 bases at V and 4 bases at J, with 15 bases between. CDR3 in amino acids: CASSDMGLGVETQYF. The CDR3 DNA reads as TGTGCCAGCAGTGACATGGGACTTGGCGTAGAGACCCAGTACTTC.

The rearrangement joins TRBV12-5 to TRBJ2-7, with 10 nucleotides matching TRBD1. There are 15 residues in the CDR3. Unmatched junction bases numbered 8, after V lost 5 bases and J lost 4 bases. Germline lookup yields CDR1 LGHNT and CDR2 FRNRAP. The DNA of the CDR3 is TGTGCTAGTGGTCGGGACAGGGGATACGGGTACGAGCAGTACTTC. As protein: CASGRDRGYGYEQYF.

This clone was picked up a small number of times. The sample has other DNA sequences that encode this CDR3 too. The gene calls are TRBV5-1 and TRBJ2-3, with D hard to call. This CDR3 spans 13 amino acids. Looked up from germline, CDR1 is SGHRS and CDR2 is YFSETQ. The V end was cut by 0 bases, the J end by 1 base, with 3 bases between. CDR3 amino acids: CASSLAGTDTQYF. CDR3 coding DNA: TGCGCCAGCAGCTTGGCTGGCACAGATACGCAGTATTTT.

The V gene is TRBV2, the J gene TRBJ1-1; a weak D match, TRBD1 (5 bases). V was clipped by 4 bases and J by 5 bases, with 14 bases between them. The CDR3 runs 14 residues. Germline values: CDR1 SNHLY, CDR2 FYNNEI. The CDR3 nucleotides are TGTGCCAGCAGTGGTCCCTCGGGGGATACTGAAGCTTTCTTT. Amino acids: CASSGPSGDTEAFF. The whole variable domain, filled in from reference TRBV2 and TRBJ1-1, reads EPEVTQTPSHQVTQMGQEVILRCVPISNHLYFYWYRQILGQKVEFLVSFYNNEISEKSEIFDDQFSVERPDGSNFTLKIRSTKLEDSAMYFCASSGPSGDTEAFFGQGTRLTVV.

The chain recombines TRBV10-1 with TRBJ1-1, with 8 bases aligning to TRBD1. From germline, CDR1 is WNHNN and CDR2 SYGVQD (reference sequence). V lost 7 bases, J lost 0 bases, and 10 bases stayed unmatched. The CDR3 loop spans 16 amino acids. The CDR3 here is CASTTGGRDMNTEAFF. The CDR3 coding sequence is TGCGCCAGCACTACAGGGGGGCGGGATATGAACACTGAAGCTTTCTTT.

This clone has only one observation. The chain links TRBV27 to TRBJ2-7, with TRBD2 matching 10 bases. CDR3 length: 14 residues. V trimming: 4 bases; J trimming: 7 bases; junction bases outside the gene matches: 7. Germline assignment: CDR1 MNHEY and CDR2 SMNVEV (reference sequence). The CDR3 coding sequence is TGTGCCAGCAGTTCAACTAGCGGGAAGAGGGAGCAGTACTTC. Translated, it gives CASSSTSGKREQYF.

The chain combines TRBV19 with TRBJ1-2; D is perhaps TRBD1 (5 bases). This CDR3 region has 17 residues. V gave up 6 bases and J gave up 2 bases, with 22 bases separating them. Germline V CDR1 and CDR2: LNHDA, SQIVND (reference sequence). CDR3 bases: TGTGCCAGTAGCCTCCCGGGGGTCCGAGGAGCGAACTATGGCTACACCTTC. Residues: CASSLPGVRGANYGYTF.

The chain joins TRBV19 to TRBJ1-1; perhaps TRBD1 as D (5 bases). The CDR3 is 14 amino acids. The ends were cut back, 4 bases at V and 4 bases at J, with 13 bases in the middle. Germline CDR1 LNHDA, CDR2 SQIVND (reference sequence). The chain's CDR3 is CASSTGWGGTEAFF. CDR3 bases: TGTGCCAGTAGTACAGGATGGGGGGGCACTGAAGCTTTCTTT.

V gene TRBV7-3 combines with J gene TRBJ2-1; D is possibly TRBD1 (5 bases). V was pared by 4 bases and J by 0 bases, with 7 bases between. The CDR3 contains 14 residues. The germline V gene has CDR1 SGHTA and CDR2 FQGTGA. The CDR3: CASSYDSSYNEQFF. In nucleotides, the CDR3 is TGTGCCAGCAGCTACGACAGCTCCTACAATGAGCAGTTCTTC.

This chain links TRBV4-2 with TRBJ2-3; 10 bases align to TRBD2. J gave up 2 bases and V 1 base, and 6 bases lay outside the gene matches. Germline values: CDR1 LGHNA, CDR2 YNFKEQ. The CDR3 has 17 residues. The CDR3 loop reads CASSQGVSGRPTDTQYF. In DNA form, the CDR3 reads TGTGCCAGCAGCCAAGGGGTTAGCGGGAGGCCCACAGATACGCAGTATTTT.